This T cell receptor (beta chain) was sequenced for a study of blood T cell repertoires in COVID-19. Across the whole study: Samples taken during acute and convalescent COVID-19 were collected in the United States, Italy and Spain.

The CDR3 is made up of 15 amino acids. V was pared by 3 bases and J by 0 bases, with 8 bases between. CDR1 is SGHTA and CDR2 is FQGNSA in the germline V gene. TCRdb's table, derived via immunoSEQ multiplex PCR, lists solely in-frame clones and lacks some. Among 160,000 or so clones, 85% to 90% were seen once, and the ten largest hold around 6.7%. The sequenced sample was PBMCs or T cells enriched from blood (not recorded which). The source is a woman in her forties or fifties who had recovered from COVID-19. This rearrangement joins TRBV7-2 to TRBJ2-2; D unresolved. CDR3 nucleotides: TGTGCCAGCAGCTTTTACAGCACGAACACCGGGGAGCTGTTTTTT. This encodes CASSFYSTNTGELFF.